The clone carrying this T cell receptor beta chain was detected a few times. No antigen is known for it. This sample was taken from a study of blood T cells in healthy people across ages. Findings of the study overall: Donors of long life had a larger count of naive CD4+ cells and greater diversity than aged donors. Age brought a roughly linear fall in TCR beta diversity measured per million T cells.

PCR was performed a second time for roughly 6 to 12 cycles using a sample-barcoded 5' primer and a J-beta primer mix. All cDNA molecules were each tagged by a template-switch adaptor with 12 random nucleotides. Each CDR3 protein gets one entry after TCRdb re-called the 5' RACE reads with MiXCR. In the table there are roughly 1.5 million distinct CDR3 sequences, approximately 39% of which are singletons. CDR1 is SQVTM and CDR2 is ANQGSEA in the germline V gene. The V gene lost 5 bases and the J gene lost 1 base, with 11 bases spanning the gap. CDR3 length equals 13 residues. Source material: blood. This TCR was sampled from a woman younger than 35 in good health. V and J are TRBV29-1 and TRBJ1-2; no reliable D call. Here the CDR3 reads CSVPRRDNYGYTF. For the CDR3, the DNA is TGCAGCGTTCCCCGCCGGGATAACTATGGCTACACCTTC.